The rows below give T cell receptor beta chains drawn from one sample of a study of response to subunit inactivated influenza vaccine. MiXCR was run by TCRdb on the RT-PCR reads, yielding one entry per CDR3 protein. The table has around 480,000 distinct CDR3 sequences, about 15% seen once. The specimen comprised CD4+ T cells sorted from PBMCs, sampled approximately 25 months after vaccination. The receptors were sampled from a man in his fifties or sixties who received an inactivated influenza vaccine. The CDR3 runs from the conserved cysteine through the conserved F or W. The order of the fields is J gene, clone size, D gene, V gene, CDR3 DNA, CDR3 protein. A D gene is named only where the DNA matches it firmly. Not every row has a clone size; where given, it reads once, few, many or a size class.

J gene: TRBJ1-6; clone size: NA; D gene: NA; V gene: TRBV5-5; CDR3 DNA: TGTGCCAGCAGCCACTCGACAGGCCGGGATATTTCACCCCTCCACTTT; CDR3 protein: CASSHSTGRDISPLHF
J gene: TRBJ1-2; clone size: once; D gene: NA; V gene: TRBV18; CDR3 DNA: TGTGCCAGCTCACCGGTCAGGGACAACTATGGCTACACCTTC; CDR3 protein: CASSPVRDNYGYTF
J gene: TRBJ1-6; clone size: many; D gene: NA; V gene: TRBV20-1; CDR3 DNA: TGCAGTGCTAGGTCGGGCACGAATTCACCCCTCCACTTT; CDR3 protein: CSARSGTNSPLHF
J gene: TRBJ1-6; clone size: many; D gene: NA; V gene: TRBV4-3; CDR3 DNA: TGCGCCAGCAGCCACCAAAACACAGGGTATTCACCCCTCCACTTT; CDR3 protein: CASSHQNTGYSPLHF
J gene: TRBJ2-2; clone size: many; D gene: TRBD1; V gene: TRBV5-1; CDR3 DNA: TGCGCCAGCAGCCTACGGGACAGGAGGGCCGGGGAGCTGTTTTTT; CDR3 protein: CASSLRDRRAGELFF
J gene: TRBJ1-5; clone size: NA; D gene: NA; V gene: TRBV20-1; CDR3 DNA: TGCAGTGCTACCGGACAGACTAGCAATCAGCCCCAGCATTTT; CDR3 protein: CSATGQTSNQPQHF
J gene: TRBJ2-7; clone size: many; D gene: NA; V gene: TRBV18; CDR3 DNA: TGTGCCAGCTCACCGCGATCGGGGCCGTCCGACGAGCAGTACTTC; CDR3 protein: CASSPRSGPSDEQYF
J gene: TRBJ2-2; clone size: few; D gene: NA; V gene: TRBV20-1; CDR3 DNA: TGCAGTGCTAGCCCGGGGGGCTGGGGCACCGGGGAGCTGTTTTTT; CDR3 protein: CSASPGGWGTGELFF
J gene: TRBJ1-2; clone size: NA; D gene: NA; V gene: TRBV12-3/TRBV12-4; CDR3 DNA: TGTGCCAGCAGTTCCGGGACCAACGGCTACACCTTC; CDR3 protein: CASSSGTNGYTF
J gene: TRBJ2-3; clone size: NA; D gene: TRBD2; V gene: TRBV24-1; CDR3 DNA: TGTGCCACCAGTGATTCAGGACTAGCGGGAGCAGATACGCAGTATTTT; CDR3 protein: CATSDSGLAGADTQYF
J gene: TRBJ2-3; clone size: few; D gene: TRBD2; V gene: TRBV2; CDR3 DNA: TGTGCCAGCAGTGTGTTAGCGGGGGGTTACACAGATACGCAGTATTTT; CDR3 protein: CASSVLAGGYTDTQYF